This is a list of T cell receptor beta chains from one sample in a study of regulatory T cells in long-lasting Graves disease. TCRdb analysed the multiplex PCR reads with MiXCR anew, one entry per CDR3 protein. The sample holds 560,000 or so distinct CDR3 sequences, 15% to 20% seen once. The same specimen was also included in a second study, on T cells in Graves' hyperthyroidism and ophthalmopathy.

This specimen was peripheral blood mononuclear cells (PBMCs), taken at new diagnosis, from a patient treated with antithyroid drugs. The receptors shown here come from a man younger than 30 with Graves disease. The CDR3 runs from the conserved cysteine through the conserved F or W. D genes are given only for firm matches. Size is stated for part of the rows, as once, few or many counts, or as a class when the clone is expanded.

>TRBV29-1|TRBJ2-3|many|NA
TGCAGCTCTTCGGTACGCACAGATACGCAGTATTTT
CSSSVRTDTQYF
>TRBV28|TRBJ1-5|NA|NA
TGTGCCAGCAGCCAAGACGACTGGGGGTTAGATCAGCCCCAGCATTTT
CASSQDDWGLDQPQHF
>TRBV9|TRBJ2-4|many|TRBD1
TGTGCCAGCAGCGTAGAGGGACAGGGGCTCATTCAGTACTTC
CASSVEGQGLIQYF
>TRBV7-2|TRBJ1-5|many|NA
TGTGCCAGCAGCCTTACAGGGACTAGCAATCAGCCCCAGCATTTT
CASSLTGTSNQPQHF
>TRBV20-1|TRBJ1-4|NA|NA
TGCAGTGCTAGAGTCCCTGGGGGTCTGAGTGAAAAACTGTTTTTT
CSARVPGGLSEKLFF
>TRBV19|TRBJ2-1|few|TRBD2
TGTGCCAGTAGCCGGGGAGGGCCTCTGAATGAGCAGTTCTTC
CASSRGGPLNEQFF
>TRBV12-3/TRBV12-4|TRBJ1-2|many|NA
TGTGCCTCCGCTCAGGGTACCTATGGCTACACCTTC
CASAQGTYGYTF
>TRBV28|TRBJ2-1|many|NA
TGTGCCAGCAGCAGACCCGGGGAGCAGTTCTTC
CASSRPGEQFF
>TRBV6-2/TRBV6-3|TRBJ2-1|NA|NA
TGTGCCAGCAGTGAACCGGCGGGGGCCTGGGGCAATGAGCAGTTCTTC
CASSEPAGAWGNEQFF
>TRBV5-6|TRBJ2-7|NA|NA
TGTGCCAGCAGCGCGAGGCCAGGAGGGCCTAGGCGATACGAGCAGTACTTC
CASSARPGGPRRYEQYF
>TRBV5-1|TRBJ1-2|many|TRBD1
TGCGCCAGCAGCTCAGGGTACCGGGACAGATACTATGGCTACACCTTC
CASSSGYRDRYYGYTF
>TRBV20-1|TRBJ2-7|once|TRBD2
TGCAGTGCGGAACTAGCGGGGAGCTCCTACGAGCAGTACTTC
CSAELAGSSYEQYF
>TRBV20-1|TRBJ1-4|few|NA
TGCAGTGCCAACGTGCGCGGGACTAATGAAAAACTGTTTTTT
CSANVRGTNEKLFF
>TRBV19|TRBJ1-1|many|NA
TGTGCCGTCCAAAAGAGGGCCGGGAACCGGGTCACTGAAGCTTTCTTT
CAVQKRAGNRVTEAFF
>TRBV27|TRBJ2-2|many|NA
TGTGCCAGCAGTTTATATCTGAACACCGGGGAGCTGTTTTTT
CASSLYLNTGELFF
>TRBV6-9|TRBJ2-1|few|NA
TGTGCCAGCAGTTACGGGGTCAGCAATGAGCAGTTCTTC
CASSYGVSNEQFF
>TRBV3-1|TRBJ1-1|NA|NA
TGTGCCAGCAGCCAAGATCGGGGGTCCGAAGCTTTCTTT
CASSQDRGSEAFF
>TRBV9|TRBJ1-2|NA|TRBD1
TGTGCCAGCAGCGCCCGACAGGGTAGCTACACCTTC
CASSARQGSYTF
>TRBV30|TRBJ2-1|NA|TRBD2
TGTGCCTGGAGTGCCCTAGTTGGACTAGCGGGCAATGAGCAGTTCTTC
CAWSALVGLAGNEQFF
>TRBV18|TRBJ2-7|NA|NA
TGTGCCAGCTCACCCTACCGCCTGGAAGAGCAGTACTTC
CASSPYRLEEQYF
>TRBV6-2/TRBV6-3|TRBJ2-5|NA|NA
TGTGCCAGCAGTTACAACTACAGCCCCCAAGAGACCCAGTACTTC
CASSYNYSPQETQYF
>TRBV7-9|TRBJ1-6|NA|TRBD1
TGTGCCAGCAGCCAAATTGGGACAGGGGATAATTCACCCCTCCACTTT
CASSQIGTGDNSPLHF
>TRBV4-1|TRBJ1-5|NA|NA
TGCGCCAGCAACTCCGGGGTGGGGCAGCCCCAGCATTTT
CASNSGVGQPQHF
>TRBV19|TRBJ2-2|NA|TRBD2
TGTGCCAGTAGTATTGAAATAACCGGGACTAGCGTTAACACCGGGGAGCTGTTTTTT
CASSIEITGTSVNTGELFF
>TRBV20-1|TRBJ2-7|NA|NA
TGCAGTGCCAAGACCTACTCCTACGAGCAGTACTTC
CSAKTYSYEQYF
>TRBV27|TRBJ1-5|NA|NA
TGTGCCAGCAGTTTATCGTCCTTTGGACAGCCCCAGCATTTT
CASSLSSFGQPQHF
>TRBV2|TRBJ2-7|many|NA
TGTGCCAGCAGTGAACAGGGGTACGAGCAGTACTTC
CASSEQGYEQYF
>TRBV11-3|TRBJ2-2|few|NA
TGTGCCAGCGGAGACACCTCCAGCACCGGGGAGCTGTTTTTT
CASGDTSSTGELFF
>TRBV27|TRBJ2-1|NA|NA
TGTGCCAGCAGTTTATCTCTAGCTCTCGATGAGCAGTTCTTC
CASSLSLALDEQFF
>TRBV4-1|TRBJ2-7|NA|TRBD1
TGCGCCAGCAGCCTAGGGACAGGGGTCTTCTACGAGCAGTACTTC
CASSLGTGVFYEQYF
>TRBV10-3|TRBJ2-7|NA|NA
TGTGCCATCAGTGAGGCTGCAGGGAACTCCTACGAGCAGTACTTC
CAISEAAGNSYEQYF
>TRBV5-1|TRBJ2-2|NA|TRBD2
TGCGCCAGCAGCTTGGATCCGGGACTAGCGGGAGGTCTGGCCGGGGAGCTGTTTTTT
CASSLDPGLAGGLAGELFF